The clone carrying this T cell receptor (beta chain) was found a few times. The length of the CDR3 is 16 residues. Germline V lookup: CDR1 LGHDT, CDR2 YNNKEL (reference sequence). Trimming took 0 bases from V and 5 from J, leaving 14 bases between them. The data were obtained in a study of blood T cell repertoires in COVID-19. Study-wide context: Samples of COVID-19 (acute and convalescent) were obtained from the United States, Italy and Spain. Sources were T cells, B-cell-depleted T cells, or PBMCs; the material itself was cDNA or gDNA.

In the authors' methods: Scientists estimated how many nucleated cells there were by amplifying reference gene primers. Produced via immunoSEQ multiplex PCR; TCRdb's table is partial and in-frame only. For V, J and clone size, that table is used; D and trimming come from the DNA. The profile shows roughly 100,000 clones, about 90% of them singletons. This receptor was obtained from a human donor in a cohort sampled during active COVID-19. The sample was peripheral blood. The chain joins TRBV3-1 (or the pseudogene TRBV3-2) to TRBJ2-1; weak D call: TRBD2 (6 bases). CDR3 in amino acids: CASSQEWRVPHNEQFF. As DNA, the CDR3 is TGTGCCAGCAGCCAAGAGTGGAGGGTCCCCCACAATGAGCAGTTCTTC.